The present entry profiles one T cell receptor (beta chain) with its context. This clone was observed once. Its antigen has not been determined. There are no base qualities to consult, and no much larger clone falls within one base. The source of the sample is a study of blood T cell repertoires in COVID-19 (dated by TCRdb to the early 2020s). Broadly, across the study: Samples covering the acute and convalescent phases of COVID-19 were provided by collaborators in the United States, Italy and Spain. The dataset comprised deeply sampled blood TCRbeta repertoires from subjects exposed to, actively infected with, or recovered from COVID-19. Sample metadata almost always included a de-identified subject ID, COVID-19 status, age in years and sex. A freely available public database, intended as a resource for researchers studying the immune response to SARS-CoV-2, is where the repertoires were released. Where available, HLA class I and class II types were taken from metadata supplied by the sample provider and were not determined by assay-based typing. Samples were obtained from the ongoing ImmuneRACE study (first 160 participants) and from 1,000 to 1,500 subjects provided by 6 global collaborators. The material from the prospective study consisted of cDNA or gDNA derived from T cells, B-cell-depleted T cells, or PBMCs.

CDR1 and CDR2 are drawn from the germline V gene: MDHEN, SYDVKM. The CDR3 holds 16 amino acids from the cysteine to the phenylalanine. This entry keeps only the CDR3 DNA: 48 bases, framed from base 1. The V end gives up 3 bases and the J end 6 bases, leaving 8 bases in the junction not matched to a gene. Each collaborating institution followed its own protocols to collect whole blood in K2EDTA tubes. For TCRbeta analysis, collaborator samples were shipped as frozen whole blood, as isolated PBMCs, or as DNA extracted from either sample type. TCRbeta CDR3 regions were amplified from genomic DNA by means of the immunoSEQ Assay, a bias-controlled multiplex PCR. The paper's processing steps were these. The number of nucleated cells in each sample was estimated from the amplification of reference gene primers within the assay. To quantify the absolute abundance of each unique TCRbeta CDR3 rearrangement, sequence reads were collapsed and filtered. Productive Simpson clonality was computed per sample as the square root of Simpson's diversity index over productive rearrangements. TCRdb stores this immuneACCESS table with in-frame sequences only. Part of the clones is absent; in the studies checked, under half of the shortfall reflects unresolved V genes, and no reason is known for the rest. From that table come the V and J calls and clone size; the DNA was used to work out D and trimming. The sample has roughly 16,000 clones on record, approximately 80% of them singletons. The ten most abundant clones make up roughly 23% of the sample.

Overall study outcomes, separate from this receptor: How much clinical and demographic metadata was included differed by source and by participant, and the metadata was provided uncurated.

The sample consisted of peripheral blood. The chain uses TRBV28 and TRBJ2-2; 9 central bases correspond to TRBD2. The receptor was isolated from a man at least 80 years old with active COVID-19. The CDR3 reads as follows: CASSLISGSSPGELFF. In nucleotide form, the sequence is TGTGCCAGCAGTTTGATTAGCGGGAGTAGTCCCGGGGAGCTGTTTTTT.